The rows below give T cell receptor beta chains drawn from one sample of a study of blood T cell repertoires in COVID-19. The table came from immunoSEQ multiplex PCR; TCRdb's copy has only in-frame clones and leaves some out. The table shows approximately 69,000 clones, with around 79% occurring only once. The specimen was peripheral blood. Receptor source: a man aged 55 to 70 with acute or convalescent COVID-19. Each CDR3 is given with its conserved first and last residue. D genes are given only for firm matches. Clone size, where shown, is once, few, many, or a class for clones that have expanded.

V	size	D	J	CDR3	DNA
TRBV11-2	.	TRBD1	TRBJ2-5	CASSLVLGGEETQYF	TGTGCCAGCAGCTTAGTTTTAGGGGGCGAAGAGACCCAGTACTTC
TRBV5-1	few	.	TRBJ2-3	CASSLVSGPTDTQYF	TGCGCCAGCAGCTTGGTTAGCGGTCCCACAGATACGCAGTATTTT
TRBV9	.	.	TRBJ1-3	CASSPRTEDGNTIYF	TGTGCCAGCAGCCCCCGGACAGAGGATGGAAACACCATATATTTT
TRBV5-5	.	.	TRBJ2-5	CASSLANQETQYF	TGTGCCAGCAGCCTAGCGAACCAAGAGACCCAGTACTTC
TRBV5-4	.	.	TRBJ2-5	CASSREKETQYF	TGTGCCAGCAGTCGGGAAAAAGAGACCCAGTACTTC
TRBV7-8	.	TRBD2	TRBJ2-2	CASSSFASGRGDGELFF	TGTGCCAGCAGCTCCTTCGCTAGCGGGAGAGGAGACGGGGAGCTGTTTTTT
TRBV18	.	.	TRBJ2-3	CASSPTKGGGSFGTDTQYF	TGTGCCAGCTCACCTACCAAGGGGGGCGGGAGCTTTGGCACAGATACGCAGTATTTT
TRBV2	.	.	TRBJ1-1	CASSGLGQSNTEAFF	TGTGCCAGCAGTGGGTTGGGGCAGTCGAACACTGAAGCTTTCTTT
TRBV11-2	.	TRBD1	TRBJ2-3	CASSRDRETDTQYF	TGTGCCAGCAGCAGGGACAGGGAGACAGATACGCAGTATTTT
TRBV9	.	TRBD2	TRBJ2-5	CASGLGGGSGETQYF	TGTGCCAGCGGACTGGGCGGGGGTTCGGGAGAGACCCAGTACTTC
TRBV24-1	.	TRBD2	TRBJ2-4	CATASWEGNIQYF	TGTGCCACGGCGAGCTGGGAGGGGAACATTCAGTACTTC
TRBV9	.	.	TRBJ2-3	CASSVDSGVTQYF	TGTGCCAGCAGCGTAGATTCAGGGGTGACGCAGTATTTT
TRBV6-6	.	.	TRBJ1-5	CASRGGSKQPQHF	TGTGCCAGCAGGGGGGGGTCGAAACAGCCCCAGCATTTT
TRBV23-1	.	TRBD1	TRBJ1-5	CASSQSGDEGTGRWNQPQHF	TGCGCCAGCAGTCAATCGGGTGATGAGGGGACAGGGCGGTGGAATCAGCCCCAGCATTTT
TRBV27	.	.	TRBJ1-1	CASRKTGTTEAFF	TGTGCCAGCAGGAAAACAGGGACCACTGAAGCTTTCTTT
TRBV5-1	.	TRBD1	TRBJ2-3	CASSLAGQGGTDTQYF	TGCGCCAGCAGCTTGGCCGGACAGGGCGGAACAGATACGCAGTATTTT
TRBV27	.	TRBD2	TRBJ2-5	CASSRTRGETQYF	TGTGCCAGCAGCCGGACTAGAGGAGAGACCCAGTACTTC
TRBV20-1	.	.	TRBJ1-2	CSASSQGYANYGYTF	TGCAGTGCTAGTTCACAGGGCTATGCTAACTATGGCTACACCTTC
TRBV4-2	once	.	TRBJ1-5	CASSQDFDQAGQPQHF	TGTGCCAGCAGCCAAGATTTCGACCAGGCTGGCCAGCCCCAGCATTTT
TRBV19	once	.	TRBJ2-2	CASSIVGGSGYTGELFF	TGTGCCAGTAGTATAGTAGGTGGGAGCGGGTACACCGGGGAGCTGTTTTTT
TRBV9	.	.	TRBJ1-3	CASSVGQHTGNTIYF	TGTGCCAGCAGCGTAGGACAGCACACAGGGAACACCATATATTTT
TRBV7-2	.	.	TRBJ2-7	CASSRDSYSYEQYF	TGTGCCAGCAGCCGCGACAGTTACTCCTACGAGCAGTACTTC
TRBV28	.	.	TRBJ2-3	CASSLDVGGTDTQYF	TGTGCCAGCAGTTTAGACGTAGGGGGCACAGATACGCAGTATTTT